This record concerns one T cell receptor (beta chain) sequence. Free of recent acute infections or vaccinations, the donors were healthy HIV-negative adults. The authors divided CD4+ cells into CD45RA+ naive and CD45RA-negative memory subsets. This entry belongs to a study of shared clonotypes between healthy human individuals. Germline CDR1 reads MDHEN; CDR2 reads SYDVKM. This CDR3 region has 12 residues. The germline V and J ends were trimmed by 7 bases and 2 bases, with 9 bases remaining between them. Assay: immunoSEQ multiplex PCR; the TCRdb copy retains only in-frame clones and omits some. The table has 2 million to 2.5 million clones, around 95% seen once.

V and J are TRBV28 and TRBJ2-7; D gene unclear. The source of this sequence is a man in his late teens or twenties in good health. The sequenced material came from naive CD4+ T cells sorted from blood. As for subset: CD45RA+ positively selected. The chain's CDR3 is CASTRKTYEQYF. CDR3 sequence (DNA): TGTGCCAGCACCCGCAAGACCTACGAGCAGTACTTC.